The next 24 T cell receptor beta chains were all read from a single sample in a study of cytomegalovirus exposure and HLA in healthy donors. Primers: 60 Vbeta forward and 13 Jbeta reverse. Assay: immunoSEQ multiplex PCR; the TCRdb copy retains only in-frame clones and omits some. This sample has 160,000 or so clones, with 70% to 80% found just once. The sequencing sample was made of PBMCs. These receptors were taken from a woman aged 40 to 50 in good health and CMV-seronegative.

V usage is TRBV2 and J usage is TRBJ1-2; possibly TRBD1 for D (5 bases). From germline, CDR1 is SNHLY and CDR2 FYNNEI. The CDR3 is 14 amino acids. V dropped 2 bases and J dropped 6 bases, with 13 bases sitting between them. The chain's CDR3 is CASSEFRVEDGYTF. The CDR3 nucleotides are TGTGCCAGCAGTGAATTCAGGGTTGAAGATGGCTACACCTTC.

A single count supports this clone. This sequence joins TRBV6-5 and TRBJ1-5; 8 bases fit TRBD1. In germline, CDR1 is MNHEY, CDR2 SVGAGI. CDR3 length: 15 amino acids. Trimming removed 6 bases from V and 5 bases from J; junction bases left unmatched: 9. CDR3 sequence (DNA): TGTGCCAGCAGCCAGACAGGGGTCGGGGATCAGCCCCAGCATTTT. Translating gives CASSQTGVGDQPQHF.

In its sample, this clone was seen a few times. The genes are TRBV27 and TRBJ2-7, with 7 bases fitting TRBD2. The V gene end was trimmed by 5 bases and the J gene end by 3 bases; junction bases not matched to a gene: 22. Germline CDR1 MNHEY, CDR2 SMNVEV (reference sequence). This CDR3 is 19 amino acids long. The CDR3 DNA follows: TGTGCCAGCAGTCCCCTTTCGATAGCGGGCGATACACCTCTCTACGAGCAGTACTTC. As protein: CASSPLSIAGDTPLYEQYF.

This chain uses TRBV5-1 with TRBJ1-3; D not certain. CDR3 length equals 12 residues. The germline CDR1 and CDR2 sequences are SGHRS and YFSETQ. Trimming took 4 bases from V and 9 from J, leaving 11 bases between them. The CDR3 reads CASSPDSFTIYF. CDR3 bases: TGCGCCAGCAGCCCCGACTCGTTCACCATATATTTT.

This clone appeared a few times. J is TRBJ1-5 and V is TRBV5-1, with TRBD1 as a possible D gene (5 bases). V was cut by 0 bases and J by 4 bases, with 14 bases left in between. The germline V gene encodes CDR1 SGHRS and CDR2 YFSETQ. CDR3 length: 16 amino acids. CDR3 sequence reads: CASSLEAQGGNQPQHF. The CDR3 DNA follows: TGCGCCAGCAGCTTGGAGGCCCAGGGTGGGAATCAGCCCCAGCATTTT.

The chain has TRBV7-9 and TRBJ2-1; 14 bases align to TRBD2. With V trimmed by 4 bases and J by 12 bases, 11 bases remained unmatched. The CDR3 spans 16 residues. The germline V gene has CDR1 SEHNR and CDR2 FQNEAQ (reference sequence). DNA of the CDR3: TGTGCCAGCAGCTCGAGGGGCACGGGACTAGCGGGAGCGCAGTTCTTC. Protein sequence: CASSSRGTGLAGAQFF. Combining the CDR3 with reference TRBV7-9 and TRBJ2-1 gives the whole variable domain DTGVSQNPRHKITKRGQNVTFRCDPISEHNRLYWYRQTLGQGPEFLTYFQNEAQLEKSRLLSDRFSAERPKGSFSTLEIQRTEQGDSAMYLCASSSRGTGLAGAQFFGPGTRLTVL.

This sequence joins TRBV28 and TRBJ1-1, with D unclear. Germline CDR1 is MDHEN and CDR2 is SYDVKM. This CDR3 comprises 12 residues. Trimming shortened V by 2 bases and J by 5 bases, and 6 bases separated the two germline ends. CDR3 in DNA: TGTGCCAGCAGTTTAAGAGTGACTGAAGCTTTCTTT. This encodes CASSLRVTEAFF.

The J gene is TRBJ2-5, the V gene TRBV11-2; 12 nucleotides line up with TRBD2. The ends lost 5 bases at V and 2 bases at J; junction bases unmatched: 6. Germline CDR1 reads SGHAT; CDR2 reads FQNNGV. This CDR3 comprises 16 residues. The CDR3 nucleotides read TGTGCCAGCAGCACCGGACTAGCGGGGCTACAAGAGACCCAGTACTTC. This codes for CASSTGLAGLQETQYF.

This rearrangement joins TRBV27 to TRBJ1-2; 7 bases are shared with TRBD1. The germline V gene has CDR1 MNHEY and CDR2 SMNVEV (reference sequence). This CDR3 is 15 amino acids long. J gave up 7 bases and V 2 bases, and 10 bases lay outside the gene matches. The CDR3 DNA is TGTGCCAGCAGTTTAGCATACAGGGGAAATGGTGGCTACACCTTC. It is translated as CASSLAYRGNGGYTF.

The V call is TRBV5-6, the J call TRBJ2-7; 12 nucleotides agree with TRBD2. Germline values: CDR1 SGHDT, CDR2 YYEEEE. V lost 3 bases and J lost 5; bases outside the gene matches: 3. The CDR3 runs 14 residues. CDR3 sequence reads: CASSSTSGSDEQYF. In DNA form, the CDR3 reads TGTGCCAGCAGCTCGACTAGCGGGAGCGACGAGCAGTACTTC.

CDR3 sequence (DNA): TGTGCCAGTAGTCTTCAGGGCCTGTTTTCGTCCTACGAGCAGTACTTC. Protein sequence: CASSLQGLFSSYEQYF. The V call is TRBV19, the J call TRBJ2-7; TRBD1 is a possible D gene (5 bases). The germline CDR1 and CDR2 sequences are LNHDA and SQIVND (reference sequence). The germline V and J ends were trimmed by 5 bases and 1 base, with 18 bases remaining between them. CDR3 length: 16 residues.

The gene calls are TRBV27 and TRBJ1-4, with a possible D match to TRBD1 (5 bases). Trimming removed 3 bases at V and 7 bases at J, with 15 bases between. Germline assignment: CDR1 MNHEY and CDR2 SMNVEV (reference sequence). CDR3 length: 15 residues. The CDR3 loop reads CASSLRWGMGEKLFF. CDR3 DNA sequence: TGTGCCAGCAGTTTGCGGTGGGGCATGGGTGAAAAACTGTTTTTT.

The gene calls are TRBV5-1 and TRBJ1-1; no clear D. This CDR3 spans 14 amino acids. The ends were cut back, 4 bases at V and 3 bases at J, with 13 bases in the middle. CDR1 is SGHRS and CDR2 is YFSETQ in the germline V gene. CDR3 sequence: CASSPGPGDTEAFF. DNA of the CDR3: TGCGCCAGCAGCCCCGGGCCCGGGGACACTGAAGCTTTCTTT.

In its sample, this clone was seen once. The rearrangement uses TRBV7-2 and TRBJ2-1; 8 nucleotides agree with TRBD2. Germline V CDR1 and CDR2: SGHTA, FQGNSA. V lost 2 bases to trimming and J lost 10 bases; unmatched junction nucleotides: 10. This CDR3 contains 15 residues. For the CDR3, the DNA is TGTGCCAGCAGCTTAAGGGGACTAGGGTATTACGAGCAGTTCTTC. It codes for CASSLRGLGYYEQFF. Complete variable domain (other parts from reference TRBV7-2 and TRBJ2-1): GAGVSQSPSNKVTEKGKDVELRCDPISGHTALYWYRQSLGQGLEFLIYFQGNSAPDKSGLPSDRFSAERTGGSVSTLTIQRTQQEDSAVYLCASSLRGLGYYEQFFGPGTRLTVL.

This clone was seen a single time. J is TRBJ1-5 and V is TRBV18; a possible D gene is TRBD1 (5 bases). Between the trimmed V and J ends, which lost 6 bases and 7 bases, there was a span of 19 bases. The germline CDR1 and CDR2 sequences are KGHSH and LQKENI. CDR3 length equals 15 residues. CDR3 sequence (DNA): TGTGCCAGCTCCCCTTATCCTCAGGGCGGACAGCCCCAGCATTTT. This gives the protein CASSPYPQGGQPQHF.

The chain is built from TRBV2 and TRBJ1-4; D not certain. Trimming removed 3 bases from V and 8 bases from J, with 16 bases in between. CDR1 SNHLY and CDR2 FYNNEI come from the germline V gene. CDR3 length equals 15 residues. CDR3 amino acids: CASSDPTQATEKLFF. In DNA, the CDR3 is TGTGCCAGCAGTGATCCAACGCAAGCGACGGAAAAACTGTTTTTT.

Written as DNA, the CDR3 is TGCGCCAGCAGCCTAGAAGAGGGCCTAAAGGGAAACACCATATATTTT. It is translated as CASSLEEGLKGNTIYF. This chain joins TRBV4-1 and TRBJ1-3; D unresolved. With 4 bases removed from V and 4 bases from J, the gap between germline ends came to 17 bases. Germline V gives CDR1 MGHRA, CDR2 YSYEKL. This CDR3 has 16 residues.

As concerns this clone: Other DNA sequences within the sample encode an identical CDR3. The genes are TRBV5-1 and TRBJ2-7, with D perhaps matching TRBD2 (5 bases). From germline, CDR1 is SGHRS and CDR2 YFSETQ. V gave up 3 bases and J gave up 0 bases, with 7 bases separating them. The CDR3 is made up of 13 amino acids. CDR3 in amino acids: CASSYSGSYEQYF. The CDR3 bases are TGCGCCAGCAGCTACAGCGGCTCCTACGAGCAGTACTTC. Variable domain in full (rest from reference TRBV5-1 and TRBJ2-7): KAGVTQTPRYLIKTRGQQVTLSCSPISGHRSVSWYQQTPGQGLQFLFEYFSETQRNKGNFPGRFSGRQFSNSRSEMNVSTLELGDSALYLCASSYSGSYEQYFGPGTRLTVT.

This chain uses TRBV19 with TRBJ2-1; the match to TRBD2 covers 10 bases. This CDR3 comprises 17 residues. The V segment lost 4 bases and the J segment 9 bases; nucleotides outside the gene matches: 15. Germline CDR1 LNHDA, CDR2 SQIVND (reference sequence). Here the CDR3 reads CASSRAGSGRARGEQFF. As DNA, the CDR3 is TGTGCCAGTAGTAGAGCCGGGAGCGGGAGGGCCCGAGGTGAGCAGTTCTTC.

The V and J genes are TRBV11-2 and TRBJ2-3, with 8 bases identical to TRBD2. CDR3 size: 15 residues. Unmatched junction bases numbered 3, after V lost 4 bases and J lost 0 bases. Germline CDR1 reads SGHAT; CDR2 reads FQNNGV. The CDR3 protein is CASSSAGASTDTQYF. The CDR3 bases are TGTGCCAGCAGCTCAGCGGGGGCTAGCACAGATACGCAGTATTTT.

This clone was recorded a few times. The V call is TRBV5-1, the J call TRBJ2-1; tentative D call: TRBD1 (6 bases). V dropped 2 bases and J dropped 4 bases, with 19 bases sitting between them. This CDR3 has 17 residues. In germline, CDR1 is SGHRS, CDR2 YFSETQ. The CDR3: CASSFRAGAAGYNEQFF. CDR3 DNA sequence: TGCGCCAGCAGCTTTCGGGCAGGGGCCGCAGGGTACAATGAGCAGTTCTTC.

The chain has TRBV28 and TRBJ2-1; D possibly corresponds to TRBD1 (6 bases). The CDR3 covers 16 residues. The V end lost 8 bases, the J end lost 1 base, and 18 bases lay between the germline ends. Germline-derived CDR1 and CDR2 are MDHEN and SYDVKM. CDR3 coding DNA: TGTGCCAGCTCCCCCCCAGGGGCGAAGTCCTACAATGAGCAGTTCTTC. Its protein is CASSPPGAKSYNEQFF.

This clone has a handful of counts. The V call is TRBV2, the J call TRBJ2-2; D possibly corresponds to TRBD1 (6 bases). Germline V gene data show CDR1 as SNHLY and CDR2 as FYNNEI. The CDR3 is made up of 14 amino acids. V shed 6 bases and J shed 8 bases, with 16 bases lying between them. This CDR3 is CASSETGNAGELFF. The CDR3 DNA reads as TGTGCCAGCAGCGAAACAGGGAACGCGGGGGAGCTGTTTTTT.

The rearrangement joins TRBV11-2 to TRBJ1-1; no clear D. The CDR3 covers 11 residues. Germline-derived CDR1 and CDR2 are SGHAT and FQNNGV. Trimming cost V 3 bases and J 7 bases, with 6 bases left between them. CDR3 sequence: CASSFGFEAFF. CDR3 nucleotide sequence: TGTGCCAGCAGCTTCGGGTTTGAAGCTTTCTTT.